Listed below are T cell receptor beta chains from one sample, sequenced in a study of PD-1 blockade in classical Hodgkin lymphoma. Only in-frame clones appear in the TCRdb table, and some are missing; sequencing was by immunoSEQ multiplex PCR. The table shows around 15,000 clones, with 83% occurring only once. The sample consisted of peripheral blood mononuclear cells (PBMCs), taken before the fourth cycle of nivolumab. These receptors came from a human donor with classical Hodgkin lymphoma. Each CDR3 is given with its conserved first and last residue. Fields, in order: V gene, J gene, D gene, clone size, CDR3 DNA, CDR3 protein. A D gene is named only where the DNA matches it firmly. The listing skips clone size in some rows; elsewhere it reads once, few, many or a size class.

>TRBV27|TRBJ1-1|NA|NA
TGTGCCAGCAGTTTATCGACGGGGGAAAAGAGAACTGAAGCTTTCTTT
CASSLSTGEKRTEAFF
>TRBV5-1|TRBJ1-2|NA|medium-sized
TGCGCCAGCAGCTTGACAGGAGACTATGGCTACACCTTC
CASSLTGDYGYTF
>TRBV5-1|TRBJ2-5|TRBD2|NA
TGCGCCAGCAGCCCGGGACTAGCGGCTCAAGAGACCCAGTACTTC
CASSPGLAAQETQYF
>TRBV5-1|TRBJ2-5|TRBD2|NA
TGCGCCAGCAGCCCTAGCGGGGGGATCCTTAGAGAGACCCAGTACTTC
CASSPSGGILRETQYF
>TRBV7-9|TRBJ1-3|TRBD1|NA
TGTGCCAGCAGCTCGACAGGGGCGACGTGGTCACCCGGAAACACCATATATTTT
CASSSTGATWSPGNTIYF
>TRBV7-8|TRBJ2-2|NA|NA
TGTGCCAGCAGCTTCCGAGGGACCGGGGAGCTGTTTTTT
CASSFRGTGELFF
>TRBV4-2|TRBJ1-1|NA|NA
TGTGCCAGCAGCCAAGATGCACTGCCGAACACTGAAGCTTTCTTT
CASSQDALPNTEAFF
>TRBV23-1|TRBJ1-4|NA|NA
TGCGCCAGCAGTCAGCAAGAAGCAGGGTTCACAGTAGATGAAAAACTGTTTTTT
CASSQQEAGFTVDEKLFF
>TRBV6-6|TRBJ2-7|TRBD1|once
TGTGCCAGCAGTTACTCGGGACAGGGTTACGAGCAGTACTTC
CASSYSGQGYEQYF
>TRBV5-1|TRBJ1-3|TRBD1|NA
TGCGCCAGCAGCCTACAGGGGGACTCTGGAAACACCATATATTTT
CASSLQGDSGNTIYF